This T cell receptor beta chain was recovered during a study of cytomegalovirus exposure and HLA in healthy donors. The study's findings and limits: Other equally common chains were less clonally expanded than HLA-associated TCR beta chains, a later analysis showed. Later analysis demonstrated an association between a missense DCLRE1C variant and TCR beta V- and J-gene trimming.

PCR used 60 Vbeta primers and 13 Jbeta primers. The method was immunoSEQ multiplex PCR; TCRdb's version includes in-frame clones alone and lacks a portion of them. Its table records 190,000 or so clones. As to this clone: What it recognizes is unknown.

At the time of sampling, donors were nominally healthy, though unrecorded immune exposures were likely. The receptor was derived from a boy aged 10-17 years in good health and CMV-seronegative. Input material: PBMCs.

The CDR3 region has the DNA TGCGCCAGCAGCCCCGGGGGGGACTACTCTGGAAACACCATATATTTT. It encodes CASSPGGDYSGNTIYF. V gene TRBV5-1 combines with J gene TRBJ1-3; a possible D gene is TRBD1 (5 bases). Germline V CDR1 and CDR2: SGHRS, YFSETQ. This CDR3 region has 16 residues. V lost 4 bases to trimming and J lost 0 bases, with 14 bases between them.